This entry describes one T cell receptor (beta chain). The antigen is not known. This entry is derived from a study of a mutant IDH1 vaccine in newly diagnosed glioma. Turning to the study itself: Patients in the study were vaccinated eight times, receiving shots in weeks 1, 3, 5, 7, 11, 15, 19 and 23. Sex distribution of treated patients was approximately 60% male and 37.5% female; mean age was 40.4 years.

General study findings and limits: Patients showed vaccine-induced immune responses at a rate of approximately 93%.

The CDR3 extends over 13 amino acids. CDR1 and CDR2 (germline): MNHEY, SMNVEV (reference sequence). Trimming cost V 3 bases and J 5 bases, with 7 bases left between them. As for time point: week 23, last vaccination. A single vaccine dose contained 300 ug of mutant IDH1 20-mer peptide, and topical imiquimod was used with it. Profiled with immunoSEQ multiplex PCR; TCRdb holds only in-frame clones, not every one. The sample yields about 44,000 clones, approximately 90% seen once. The origin of this receptor is a man in his fifties or sixties with glioma. The material sequenced was PBMCs, taken from a glioma patient whose treatment included an IDH1 peptide vaccine. The rearrangement uses TRBV27 and TRBJ1-4; no definite D call. In nucleotides, the CDR3 is TGTGCCAGCAGTTTGGGCCGAAATGAAAAACTGTTTTTT. Amino acid sequence: CASSLGRNEKLFF.